This T cell receptor beta chain was recovered during a study of blood T cell repertoires in COVID-19. Measured with immunoSEQ multiplex PCR; TCRdb has only the in-frame clones, and not every one. This table holds roughly 160,000 clones, about 86% found once. CDR1 SGDLS and CDR2 YYNGEE come from the germline V gene. The CDR3 has 15 amino acids. With V trimmed by 8 bases and J by 4 bases, 11 bases remained unmatched. This chain joins TRBV9 and TRBJ1-1; 10 bases fit TRBD1. This receptor was identified in a man aged 50 to 60 with active or convalescent COVID-19. The sample comprised peripheral blood. The CDR3 loop is CASEGTGDLGTEAFF. As DNA, the CDR3 is TGTGCCAGTGAAGGGACAGGGGATTTGGGCACTGAAGCTTTCTTT.